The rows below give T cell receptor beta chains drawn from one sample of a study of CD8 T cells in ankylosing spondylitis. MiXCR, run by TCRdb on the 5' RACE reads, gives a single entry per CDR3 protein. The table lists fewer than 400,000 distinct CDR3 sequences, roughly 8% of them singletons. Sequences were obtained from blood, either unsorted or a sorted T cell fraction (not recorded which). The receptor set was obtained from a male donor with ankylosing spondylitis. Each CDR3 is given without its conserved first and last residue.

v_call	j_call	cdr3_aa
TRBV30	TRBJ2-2	AKREGAGELF
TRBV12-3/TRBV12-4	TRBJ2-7	ASSEAYEQY
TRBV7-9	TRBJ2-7	ASSLVGPSDDQY
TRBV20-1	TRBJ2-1	SAVSGRAVVYNEQF
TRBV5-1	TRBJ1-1	ASSLHRTANTEAF
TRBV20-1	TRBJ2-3	SAEPTSGDQWDTQY
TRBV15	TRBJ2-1	ATSRGQRYNEQF
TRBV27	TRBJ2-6	ASSLFATATGANVLT
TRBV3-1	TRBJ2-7	ASSQEFSGSYEQY
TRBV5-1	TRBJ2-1	ASSATSYYNEQF
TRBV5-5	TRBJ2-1	ASSGDIRSEQF
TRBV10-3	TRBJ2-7	AISLADRDGQY
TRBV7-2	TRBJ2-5	ASSLGGVPRETQY